This T cell receptor (beta chain) came from a study of T cell responses to AZD1222 COVID-19 vaccine. Study results and caveats: Baseline antibody screening turned up just six or seven seropositive AZD1222 recipients. Breadth and depth of Spike-specific TCRs rose after two AZD1222 doses. Reportedly, nearly half the spike-specific TCRs target unmutated variant regions.

CDR1 is SGHRS, CDR2 YFSETQ, per germline. The V end lost 0 bases, the J end lost 2 bases, and 12 bases lay between the germline ends. The CDR3 loop spans 15 amino acids. The table came from immunoSEQ multiplex PCR; TCRdb's copy has only in-frame clones and leaves some out. The repertoire holds 150,000 to 200,000 clones, with about 87% as singletons. About this clone itself: Its antigen remains unknown.

The chain joins TRBV5-1 to TRBJ2-7; D is unclear. This TCR was sampled from an adult who received the MenACWY meningococcal vaccine as a control. The source was peripheral blood, collected 28 days after the second dose of the MenACWY control vaccine. The CDR3 nucleotides read TGCGCCAGCAGCTTGGATAACGGGCAAACCTACGAGCAGTACTTC. It translates to CASSLDNGQTYEQYF.